This T cell receptor beta chain was observed in a study of shared clonotypes between healthy human individuals. Notes on the study in general: The four-donor shared clonotypes exceeded non-shared clonotypes in generation probability, with non-shared ones scoring lower.

The donor cohort consisted entirely of Caucasian adults residing in Nashville, Tennessee. Remarks on this clone: The antigen is not known.

Several immunoSEQ plates received, in even portions, the genomic DNA of each subset. The protocol was immunoSEQ multiplex PCR, while the TCRdb copy is restricted to in-frame clones and leaves out a portion. The sample yields roughly 2.6 million clones, roughly 92% seen once. Trimming cost V 8 bases and J 0 bases, with 7 bases left between them. This CDR3 has 13 amino acids. The germline V gene encodes CDR1 MDHEN and CDR2 SYDVKM. This clonotype was obtained from a man aged 18 to 29 in good health. Sequenced sample: naive CD4+ T cells sorted from blood. Subset specified: CD45RA+ positively selected. V and J are TRBV28 and TRBJ1-4; no clear D. The CDR3 DNA is TGTGCCAGCGCGCGGGCAACTAATGAAAAACTGTTTTTT. Encoded protein: CASARATNEKLFF.